Below, 25 T cell receptor beta chains from the same sample are listed, as sequenced in a study of Graves' ophthalmopathy and Graves' hyperthyroidism. RNA transcripts served as template for amplifying TCR beta CDR3 sequences. First-round RT-PCR used HTBI primers; second-round multiplex PCR followed. Using its own MiXCR run on the multiplex PCR reads, TCRdb lists one record per CDR3 protein. This sample has 600,000 to 650,000 distinct CDR3 sequences, with 22% found just once. The sequenced sample consisted of peripheral blood. These receptors all come from a woman in her late teens or twenties with stable Graves' hyperthyroidism. Some clones in this sample may be carry-over from other donors' samples.

Ten or more counts support this clonotype. The chain carries TRBV27 and TRBJ1-2; 8 bases agree with TRBD1. The CDR3 is 14 residues long. Losses at the gene ends were 5 bases for V and 7 bases for J; bases not matched to a gene: 9. Germline V gives CDR1 MNHEY, CDR2 SMNVEV (reference sequence). The DNA of the CDR3 is TGTGCCAGCAGTACCCAGGGGGCACGTTTTGGCTACACCTTC. Translating it yields CASSTQGARFGYTF.

This clonotype was observed many times. The chain combines TRBV9 with TRBJ1-6, with 8 bases matching TRBD1. Germline V gene data show CDR1 as SGDLS and CDR2 as YYNGEE. The CDR3 contains 13 residues. The junction had 9 bases not matched to a gene; V was cut back by 4 bases and J by 15 bases. The DNA for the CDR3 is TGTGCCAGCAGCTCCAGGACAGGGCCAGACCTCCACTTT. Its translation: CASSSRTGPDLHF.

This clonotype occurred many times. The CDR3: CASSQDRQAGWETQYF. CDR3 coding DNA: TGTGCCAGCAGCCAAGACCGACAGGCGGGGTGGGAGACCCAGTACTTC. The chain links TRBV3-1 to TRBJ2-5, with D perhaps matching TRBD1 or TRBD2 (6 bases each). The CDR3 has 16 amino acids. Germline lookup yields CDR1 LGHDT and CDR2 YNNKEL (reference sequence). V lost 0 bases to trimming and J lost 5 bases, with 16 bases between them.

The V gene is TRBV12-5, the J gene TRBJ1-1, with 7 bases matching TRBD1. In germline, CDR1 is LGHNT, CDR2 FRNRAP. The V and J ends lost 7 bases and 10 bases, in that order; junction bases with no gene match: 15. The CDR3 totals 14 residues. The CDR3 loop reads CASAPVEGASIAFF. DNA of the CDR3: TGTGCTAGTGCCCCGGTAGAGGGGGCCTCGATAGCTTTCTTT.

J is TRBJ2-7 and V is TRBV12-3 or TRBV12-4, with 10 bases fitting TRBD2. The CDR3 is made up of 15 amino acids. V lost 3 bases to trimming and J lost 5 bases; unmatched junction nucleotides: 7. CDR3 coding DNA: TGTGCCAGCAGTTTTCAGCTAGCGGGAGCCCACGAGCAGTACTTC. This encodes CASSFQLAGAHEQYF.

This clonotype was seen ten or more times. The V call is TRBV6-1, the J call TRBJ2-5; no clear D gene. The V and J ends lost 10 bases and 3 bases respectively, with 15 bases between them. CDR1 and CDR2 (germline): MNHNS, SASEGT. This CDR3 is 13 amino acids long. The CDR3 DNA follows: TGTGCCACCCTGAGGTTCCACGAAGAGACCCAGTACTTC. Amino acid sequence: CATLRFHEETQYF.

The chain carries TRBV6-2 or TRBV6-3 and TRBJ1-1, with 8 positions matching TRBD1. With 2 bases clipped from V and 2 bases from J, the junction kept 16 bases outside the gene matches. This CDR3 region has 19 residues. Germline V gene lookup returns CDR1 MNHEY and CDR2 SVGEGT. The CDR3 reads CASSYKLPKGTGSNTEAFF. CDR3 DNA: TGTGCCAGCAGTTACAAACTACCTAAGGGGACAGGATCCAACACTGAAGCTTTCTTT.

V is TRBV29-1 and J is TRBJ1-1; D possibly corresponds to TRBD1 (6 bases). This CDR3 is 14 amino acids long. The ends were cut back, 5 bases at V and 3 bases at J, with 16 bases in the middle. Germline loops: CDR1 SQVTM, CDR2 ANQGSEA. CDR3 DNA: TGCAGCGTTAGAGTGGGGGGGGCGTACACTGAAGCTTTCTTT. This codes for CSVRVGGAYTEAFF.

This clonotype was counted ten times or more. This chain connects TRBV20-1 to TRBJ1-2; D is uncertain. Germline values: CDR1 DFQATT, CDR2 SNEGSKA (reference sequence). The CDR3 totals 13 residues. CDR3 region: CSAPEELNYGYTF. The CDR3 region has the DNA TGCAGCGCCCCGGAGGAGCTCAACTATGGCTACACCTTC.

In this sample, this clonotype turned up many times. This chain connects TRBV27 to TRBJ1-1; D is possibly TRBD1 (6 bases). Germline lookup yields CDR1 MNHEY and CDR2 SMNVEV (reference sequence). This CDR3 has 14 residues. Trimming left V 7 bases short and J 4 bases short, with 16 bases between. Here the CDR3 reads CASTLVGGVTEAFF. CDR3 nucleotide sequence: TGTGCCAGCACCTTAGTAGGGGGGGTCACTGAAGCTTTCTTT.

This clonotype was counted at least ten times. The chain employs TRBV15 and TRBJ2-7, with D tentatively TRBD2 (6 bases). Trimming took 1 base from V and 4 from J, leaving 14 bases between them. The germline CDR1 and CDR2 sequences are LNHNV and YYDKDF (reference sequence). This CDR3 comprises 15 residues. CDR3 DNA: TGTGCCACCAGCAGAGTAGGAGGGGAAGGTTACGAGCAGTACTTC. This sequence encodes CATSRVGGEGYEQYF.

For this clonotype: The junction does not match germline at one end; this may be a read error. The genes are TRBV29-1 and TRBJ1-6; D not certain. Per germline, CDR1 SQVTM and CDR2 ANQGSEA. The CDR3 runs 14 residues. Here the CDR3 reads CTGPRPIYISPLHF. CDR3 DNA sequence: TGCACCGGCCCACGACCTATTTATATTTCACCCCTCCACTTT.

As concerns this clonotype: A much more abundant neighbour one base away suggests this may be a read error. The chain is built from TRBV29-1 and TRBJ1-1; TRBD1 agrees at 8 bases. The CDR3 loop spans 13 amino acids. In germline, CDR1 is SQVTM, CDR2 ANQGSEA. The CDR3, as DNA: TGCAGCGTTTCACCGACAGGGGCAACTGAAGCTTGCTTT. Residues: CSVSPTGATEACF.

At least ten counts were recorded for this clonotype. The rearrangement uses TRBV20-1 and TRBJ1-5; 12 nucleotides align to TRBD1. Per the germline V gene, CDR1 is DFQATT and CDR2 is SNEGSKA (reference sequence). V shed 3 bases and J 2 bases; nucleotides not matched to a gene: 17. CDR3 size: 20 residues. The CDR3 DNA is TGCAGTGCTAGTCAATTACCGGGACAGGGGGCCCGTTGGGGCAATCAGCCCCAGCATTTT. This encodes CSASQLPGQGARWGNQPQHF.

This clonotype was seen only a few times. J is TRBJ1-2 and V is TRBV11-1, with D possibly being TRBD1 (6 bases). V was trimmed by 5 bases and J by 5 bases, leaving 24 bases between them. CDR1 and CDR2 from the germline V gene are SGHAT and FQDESV (reference sequence). This CDR3 contains 17 residues. The CDR3 DNA is TGTGCCAGCAGCCAAGGGACAATCGATCTACAAAAATATGGCTACACCTTC. Its protein is CASSQGTIDLQKYGYTF.

This clonotype was counted ten times or more. This chain uses TRBV11-2 with TRBJ1-1, with unresolved D. Deletions cut 0 bases from V and 4 bases from J, with 12 bases between. CDR3 length equals 15 residues. Germline V gene lookup returns CDR1 SGHAT and CDR2 FQNNGV. The CDR3 is CASSLEGRMSTEAFF. CDR3 bases: TGTGCCAGCAGCTTAGAGGGGAGGATGAGCACTGAAGCTTTCTTT.

This clonotype was counted ten times or more. The V and J genes are TRBV18 and TRBJ1-1; D uncertain. This CDR3 is built from 13 residues. V lost 5 bases and J 6 bases, leaving 13 bases between the germline ends. The germline CDR1 and CDR2 sequences are KGHSH and LQKENI. CDR3 sequence reads: CASSFKGGAEAFF. The CDR3 DNA sequence: TGTGCCAGCTCATTTAAGGGAGGCGCTGAAGCTTTCTTT. Using reference TRBV18 and TRBJ1-1 for the parts outside the CDR3, the full variable domain is NAGVMQNPRHLVRRRGQEARLRCSPMKGHSHVYWYRQLPEEGLKFMVYLQKENIIDESGMPKERFSAEFPKEGPSILRIQQVVRGDSAAYFCASSFKGGAEAFFGQGTRLTVV.

This clonotype was counted at least ten times. This chain connects TRBV2 to TRBJ1-1; 9 nucleotides agree with TRBD1. The CDR3 is made up of 14 amino acids. The ends lost 5 bases at V and 6 bases at J; junction bases unmatched: 7. CDR1 and CDR2 from the germline V gene are SNHLY and FYNNEI. The CDR3 coding sequence is TGTGCCAGCAGTTCGGGACAGGGTTGGGCTGAAGCTTTCTTT. Amino acid sequence: CASSSGQGWAEAFF.

In this sample, this clonotype turned up many times. The chain has TRBV6-2 or TRBV6-3 and TRBJ2-3; weak D call: TRBD1 (6 bases). This CDR3 contains 15 residues. The V end lost 0 bases, the J end lost 6 bases, and 13 bases lay between the germline ends. Germline V CDR1 and CDR2: MNHEY, SVGEGT. The CDR3 here is CASSYSLNRDDTQYF. The CDR3 nucleotides read TGTGCCAGCAGTTACTCCTTAAACAGGGACGATACGCAGTATTTT.

This chain uses TRBV27 with TRBJ2-7; TRBD1 might be the D (6 bases). This CDR3 is 14 amino acids long. Germline-derived CDR1 and CDR2 are MNHEY and SMNVEV (reference sequence). The germline V and J ends were trimmed by 9 bases and 6 bases, with 21 bases remaining between them. The CDR3 protein is CASSLGRGHGEQYF. In DNA form, the CDR3 reads TGTGCCAGTTCTCTTGGCAGGGGCCATGGCGAGCAGTACTTC.

This clonotype has just a few counts. J is TRBJ1-1 and V is TRBV6-1; D ambiguous. Trimming took off 9 bases at V and 5 bases at J, with 19 bases between the two ends. CDR3 length: 14 residues. Germline V gene sequence: CDR1 MNHNS, CDR2 SASEGT. The DNA for the CDR3 is TGTGCCAGTCTTTTGGGGTGGAGGAGTACTGAAGCTTTCTTT. This gives the protein CASLLGWRSTEAFF.

To note about this clonotype: The CDR3 ends on some other residue instead of the conserved phenylalanine or tryptophan, so this is likely a read error. This rearrangement joins TRBV7-9 to TRBJ2-5; 8 bases line up with TRBD1. V lost 4 bases to trimming and J lost 2 bases; unmatched junction nucleotides: 3. CDR3 length: 14 amino acids. Germline CDR1 and CDR2: SEHNR and FQNEAQ (reference sequence). The CDR3 DNA follows: TGTGCCAGCAGCTCAACAGGGGGACAAGAGACCCAGTACCTC. This codes for CASSSTGGQETQYL.

The chain combines TRBV12-3 or TRBV12-4 with TRBJ1-2; D is possibly TRBD1 (5 bases). V gave up 4 bases and J gave up 3 bases, with 18 bases separating them. The CDR3 contains 16 residues. This chain's CDR3 is CASSSRDGGGDYGYTF. CDR3 nucleotides: TGTGCCAGCAGTTCCCGGGACGGCGGAGGCGACTATGGCTACACCTTC.

In this sample, this clonotype turned up many times. No conserved phenylalanine or tryptophan is present at the end of the CDR3, so a read error is the likely explanation. CDR3 in DNA: TGCAGTGCCATCACCCGGACATTTGGCACCATATATCTT. Its protein is CSAITRTFGTIYL. The J gene is TRBJ1-3, the V gene TRBV20-1, with TRBD1 as a possible D gene (5 bases). The CDR3 spans 13 residues. Germline CDR1 is DFQATT and CDR2 is SNEGSKA (reference sequence). With 6 bases removed from V and 9 bases from J, the gap between germline ends came to 18 bases.

The chain joins TRBV6-1 to TRBJ2-5; the D gene could be TRBD1 or TRBD2 (5 bases each). Germline CDR1 is MNHNS and CDR2 is SASEGT. CDR3 length equals 13 residues. V gave up 7 bases and J gave up 5 bases, with 14 bases separating them. The DNA of the CDR3 is TGTGCCAGCACCCTCGACGAGGGGGAGACCCAGTACTTC. Translating it yields CASTLDEGETQYF.